Listed below are T cell receptor beta chains from one sample, sequenced in a study of response to subunit inactivated influenza vaccine. Each CDR3 protein is one row after TCRdb ran MiXCR on the RT-PCR reads. Of hundreds of thousands of distinct CDR3 sequences in the sample, about 12% were seen once. Specimen: non-naive T cells sorted from PBMCs, collected approximately 15 days before vaccination. The receptors derive from a man aged 45-60 years who received an inactivated influenza vaccine. CDR3s include the opening cysteine and the closing phenylalanine or tryptophan. The D gene is left open where the match is weak. The size entry is marked missing in some rows and otherwise reads once, few, many or a size class.

J gene,D gene,V gene,clone size,CDR3 protein,CDR3 DNA
TRBJ2-7,TRBD1,TRBV20-1,-,CSATDRSYEQYF,TGCAGTGCTACGGACAGGTCCTACGAGCAGTACTTC
TRBJ1-1,TRBD1,TRBV7-9,-,CASSPQQGENTEAFF,TGTGCCAGCAGCCCTCAACAGGGGGAGAACACTGAAGCTTTCTTT
TRBJ2-2,-,TRBV7-7,many,CASSPRAGASTGELFF,TGTGCCAGCAGCCCAAGGGCGGGGGCGAGCACCGGGGAGCTGTTTTTT
TRBJ2-5,-,TRBV5-6,many,CASSLELGTGETQYF,TGTGCCAGCAGCTTGGAATTAGGGACTGGAGAGACCCAGTACTTC
TRBJ2-5,-,TRBV10-3,many,CAITGDPQVTQYF,TGTGCCATCACGGGGGACCCCCAGGTGACCCAGTACTTC
TRBJ1-4,-,TRBV12-3/TRBV12-4,few,CASTLGQGREKLFF,TGTGCCAGCACACTCGGTCAGGGCCGTGAAAAACTGTTTTTT
TRBJ1-2,-,TRBV20-1,few,CSAISANYGYTF,TGCAGTGCAATCAGTGCTAACTATGGCTACACCTTC
TRBJ2-2,TRBD1,TRBV20-1,-,CSARTGANTGVLFF,TGCAGTGCTCGGACAGGGGCGAACACCGGGGTGCTGTTTTTT
TRBJ1-1,-,TRBV19,-,CASSIEGTMNTEAFF,TGTGCCAGTAGTATAGAGGGAACCATGAACACTGAAGCTTTCTTT
TRBJ1-1,TRBD1,TRBV4-1,many,CASRQPTGSDTEAFF,TGCGCCAGCAGACAACCGACAGGGTCGGACACTGAAGCTTTCTTT
TRBJ1-4,-,TRBV29-1,-,CSVEEGRGEKLFF,TGCAGCGTTGAAGAGGGAAGGGGTGAAAAACTGTTTTTT
TRBJ1-3,-,TRBV18,-,CASSPNQGSGNTIYF,TGTGCCAGCTCACCAAACCAGGGTTCTGGAAACACCATATATTTT
TRBJ1-3,TRBD1,TRBV6-5,many,CASSYSTGRGNTIYF,TGTGCCAGCAGTTACTCGACAGGGCGCGGAAACACCATATATTTT
TRBJ2-2,TRBD1,TRBV5-1,-,CASSLVRTGVDTGELFF,TGCGCCAGCAGCTTGGTCCGGACAGGGGTTGACACCGGGGAGCTGTTTTTT
TRBJ1-1,-,TRBV2,few,CASRMDTEAFF,TGTGCCAGCAGGATGGACACTGAAGCTTTCTTT